The 12 T cell receptor beta chains below all came from one sample that was sequenced in a study of cytomegalovirus exposure and HLA in healthy donors. PCR amplification relied on 60 Vbeta primers (plus 13 Jbeta primers). TCRdb keeps only in-frame clones here, not all; method: immunoSEQ multiplex PCR. Of over 150,000 clones in the sample, 75% to 90% are singletons; the top ten hold roughly 2%. Material: PBMCs. The receptors stem from a human donor in good health.

This chain uses TRBV27 with TRBJ1-2, with TRBD1 matching 8 bases. The ends lost 5 bases at V and 7 bases at J; junction bases unmatched: 6. The germline V gene has CDR1 MNHEY and CDR2 SMNVEV (reference sequence). This CDR3 has 13 amino acids. The DNA of the CDR3 is TGTGCCAGCAGTCCCGACGGGACAGGTGGCTACACCTTC. This sequence encodes CASSPDGTGGYTF.

The chain is built from TRBV2 and TRBJ1-2; 8 bases map to TRBD1. Germline-derived CDR1 and CDR2 are SNHLY and FYNNEI. J gave up 6 bases and V 0 bases, and 9 bases lay outside the gene matches. The CDR3 has 16 amino acids. CDR3 sequence reads: CASSEALPGGRHGYTF. CDR3 nucleotide sequence: TGTGCCAGCAGTGAAGCGCTGCCAGGGGGCAGGCATGGCTACACCTTC.

This clone showed up just once. Written as DNA, the CDR3 is TGCGCCAGCAGCCAAGTAGCGGGGCCCTACAATGAGCAGTTCTTC. Residues: CASSQVAGPYNEQFF. The chain combines TRBV4-1 with TRBJ2-1; 8 nucleotides match TRBD2. The CDR3 sequence is 15 residues long. V lost 1 base, J lost 2 bases, and 1 base stayed unmatched. Germline CDR1 is MGHRA and CDR2 is YSYEKL.

The chain is built from TRBV2 and TRBJ1-4; weak D call: TRBD1 (5 bases). Per the germline V gene, CDR1 is SNHLY and CDR2 is FYNNEI. The CDR3 has 14 residues. The V end lost 6 bases, the J end lost 8 bases, and 16 bases lay between the germline ends. CDR3 region: CASRFIGGMEKLFF. The CDR3 DNA sequence: TGTGCCAGCAGGTTTATTGGGGGGATGGAAAAACTGTTTTTT.

This chain connects TRBV6-6 to TRBJ2-5; D not certain. The CDR3 spans 12 residues. Trimming took 6 bases from V and 2 from J, leaving 7 bases between them. Germline CDR1 is MNHNY and CDR2 is SVGAGI (reference sequence). DNA of the CDR3: TGTGCCAGCAGAAGCCAACAAGAGACCCAGTACTTC. This gives the protein CASRSQQETQYF.

This rearrangement joins TRBV6-5 to TRBJ2-3; TRBD2 agrees at 8 bases. CDR1 and CDR2 (germline): MNHEY, SVGAGI. CDR3 length equals 13 residues. V dropped 8 bases and J dropped 10; count of bases not matched to a gene: 11. CDR3 amino acids: CASGSGGAGPQYF. The CDR3 bases are TGTGCCAGCGGCTCGGGGGGGGCGGGGCCGCAGTATTTT.

The chain joins TRBV27 to TRBJ1-5; D is undetermined. V was cut by 4 bases and J by 0 bases, with 10 bases left in between. Germline CDR1 MNHEY, CDR2 SMNVEV (reference sequence). This CDR3 has 15 amino acids. The CDR3 protein is CASSWSAYSNQPQHF. DNA of the CDR3: TGTGCCAGCAGTTGGAGCGCTTATAGCAATCAGCCCCAGCATTTT.

The chain combines TRBV4-3 with TRBJ2-3; 10 bases fit TRBD2. The CDR3 loop spans 18 amino acids. V shed 0 bases, J shed 2 bases, and the junction held 8 bases outside the gene matches. CDR1 is LGHNA and CDR2 is YSLEER in the germline V gene. DNA for the CDR3: TGCGCCAGCAGCCAAGATCAGGCTAGCGGGGGATACACAGATACGCAGTATTTT. It is translated as CASSQDQASGGYTDTQYF.

The V gene is TRBV10-3, the J gene TRBJ2-1; 7 bases are shared with TRBD2. With 4 bases clipped from V and 6 bases from J, the junction kept 0 bases outside the gene matches. The CDR3 spans 12 residues. The germline V gene has CDR1 ENHRY and CDR2 SYGVKD. CDR3 protein: CAISGGGNEQFF. The CDR3, as DNA: TGTGCCATCAGTGGGGGGGGCAATGAGCAGTTCTTC.

The chain employs TRBV9 and TRBJ2-3; 8 bases line up with TRBD2. Germline lookup yields CDR1 SGDLS and CDR2 YYNGEE. V was pared by 2 bases and J by 4 bases, with 3 bases of the junction left unmatched. This CDR3 spans 14 amino acids. In DNA form, the CDR3 reads TGTGCCAGCAGCGTTCGGGGGGGCGCAGATACGCAGTATTTT. It specifies CASSVRGGADTQYF.

This clone has just a few counts. Other nucleotide sequences from this sample produce the same CDR3. The chain links TRBV7-2 to TRBJ1-2; no reliable D call. This CDR3 spans 13 amino acids. Trimming stripped 6 bases from V and 0 bases from J, with 8 bases between. Germline lookup yields CDR1 SGHTA and CDR2 FQGNSA. Here the CDR3 DNA reads TGTGCCAGCAGTTACGACACTAACTATGGCTACACCTTC. Amino acid sequence: CASSYDTNYGYTF.

CDR3 DNA: TGTGCCAGCAGCTTAGATCCGGGAATCAAAAACATTCAGTACTTC. Translating it yields CASSLDPGIKNIQYF. V is TRBV11-3 and J is TRBJ2-4, with a tentative D call TRBD2 (5 bases). The V end was cut by 0 bases, the J end by 3 bases, with 9 bases between. Germline V gene lookup returns CDR1 SGHNT and CDR2 YENEEA. This CDR3 region has 15 residues.